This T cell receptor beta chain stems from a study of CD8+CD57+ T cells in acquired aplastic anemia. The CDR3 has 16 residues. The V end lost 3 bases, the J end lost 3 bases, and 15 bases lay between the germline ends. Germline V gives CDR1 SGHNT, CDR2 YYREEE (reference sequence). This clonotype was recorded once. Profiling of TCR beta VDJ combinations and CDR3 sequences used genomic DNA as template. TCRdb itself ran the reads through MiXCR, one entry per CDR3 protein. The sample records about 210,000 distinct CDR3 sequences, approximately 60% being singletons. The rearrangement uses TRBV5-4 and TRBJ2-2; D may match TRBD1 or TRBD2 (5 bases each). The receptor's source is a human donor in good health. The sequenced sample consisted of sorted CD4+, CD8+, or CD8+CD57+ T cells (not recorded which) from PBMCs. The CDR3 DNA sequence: TGTGCCAGCAGCTCCCCGGGACGCGTCGACACCGGGGAGCTGTTTTTT. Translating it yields CASSSPGRVDTGELFF. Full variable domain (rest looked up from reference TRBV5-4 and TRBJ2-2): ETGVTQSPTHLIKTRGQQVTLRCSSQSGHNTVSWYQQALGQGPQFIFQYYREEENGRGNFPPRFSGLQFPNYSSELNVNALELDDSALYLCASSSPGRVDTGELFFGEGSRLTVL.